The T cell receptor (beta chain) described here comes from a study of early T cells in non-severe SARS-CoV-2 infection. The wider study: Chains were unpaired, as sequencing was done on bulk RNA from unsorted whole blood.

This CDR3 spans 15 amino acids. Germline V gene lookup returns CDR1 MDHEN and CDR2 SYDVKM. V was trimmed by 2 bases and J by 3 bases, leaving 14 bases between them. Each cDNA molecule carried a unique molecular identifier. One entry per CDR3 protein, called by TCRdb with MiXCR from the 5' RACE reads. The repertoire holds around 70,000 distinct CDR3 sequences, 8% to 9.5% seen once, with roughly 3.2% in the top ten. V is TRBV28 and J is TRBJ2-7; possible D gene TRBD2, 6 bases. The sample consisted of whole blood. The TCR sequence derives from an adult who was a healthcare worker with PCR-confirmed SARS-CoV-2 infection or an uninfected control (not recorded which). CDR3 bases: TGTGCCAGCAGTTTAGGACTACCTAAGCTCTACGAGCAGTACTTC. Translation gives CASSLGLPKLYEQYF.